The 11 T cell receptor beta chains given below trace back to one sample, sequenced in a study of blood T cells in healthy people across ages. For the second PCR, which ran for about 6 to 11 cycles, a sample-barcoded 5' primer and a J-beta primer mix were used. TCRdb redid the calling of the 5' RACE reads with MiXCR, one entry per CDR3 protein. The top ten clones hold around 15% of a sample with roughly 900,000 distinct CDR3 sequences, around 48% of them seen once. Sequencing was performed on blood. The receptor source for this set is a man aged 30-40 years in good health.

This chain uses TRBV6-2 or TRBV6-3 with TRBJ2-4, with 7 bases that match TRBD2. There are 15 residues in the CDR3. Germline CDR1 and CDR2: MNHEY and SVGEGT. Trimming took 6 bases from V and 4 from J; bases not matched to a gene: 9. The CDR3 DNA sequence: TGTGCCAGCAGACCGGGCGGGGGTACTAAAAACATTCAGTACTTC. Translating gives CASRPGGGTKNIQYF.

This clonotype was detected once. In nucleotides, the CDR3 is TGCGCCAGCAGCCAAGATTCGCTAACGGACTACGAGCAGTACTTC. This translates into CASSQDSLTDYEQYF. V and J are TRBV4-1 and TRBJ2-5; D remains ambiguous. Gene TRBJ2-7 matches the end of the DNA better, so the J call may be wrong. The CDR3 length is 15 residues. Germline CDR1 MGHRA, CDR2 YSYEKL.

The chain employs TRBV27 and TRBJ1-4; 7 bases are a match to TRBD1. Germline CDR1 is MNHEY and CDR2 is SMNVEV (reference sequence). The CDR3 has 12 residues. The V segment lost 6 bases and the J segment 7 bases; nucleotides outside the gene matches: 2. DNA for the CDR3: TGTGCCAGCAGGGGACAGTTTGAAAAACTGTTTTTT. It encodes CASRGQFEKLFF.

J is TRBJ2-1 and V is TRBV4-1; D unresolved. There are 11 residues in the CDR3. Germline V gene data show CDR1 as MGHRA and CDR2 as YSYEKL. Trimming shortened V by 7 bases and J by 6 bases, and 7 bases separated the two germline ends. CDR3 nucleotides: TGCGCCAGCACCCCTATCAATGAGCAGTTCTTC. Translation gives CASTPINEQFF.

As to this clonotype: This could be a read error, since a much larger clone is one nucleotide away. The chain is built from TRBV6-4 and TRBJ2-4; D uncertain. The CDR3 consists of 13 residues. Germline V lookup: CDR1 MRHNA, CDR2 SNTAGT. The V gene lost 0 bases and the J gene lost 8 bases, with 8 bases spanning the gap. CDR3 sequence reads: CASSDSPEDIQYF. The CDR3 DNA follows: TGTGCCAGCAGTGACTCGCCAGAAGACATTCAGTACTTC.

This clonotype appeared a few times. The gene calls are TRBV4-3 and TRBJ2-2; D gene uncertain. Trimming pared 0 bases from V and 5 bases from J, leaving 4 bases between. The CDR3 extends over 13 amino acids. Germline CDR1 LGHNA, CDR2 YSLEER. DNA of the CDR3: TGCGCCAGCAGCCAAGAGATGACCGGGGAGCTGTTTTTT. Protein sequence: CASSQEMTGELFF.

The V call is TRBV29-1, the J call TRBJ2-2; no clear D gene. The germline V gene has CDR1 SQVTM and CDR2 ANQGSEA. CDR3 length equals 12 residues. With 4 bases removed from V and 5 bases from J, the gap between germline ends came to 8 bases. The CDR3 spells CSVGYMTGELFF. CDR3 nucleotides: TGCAGCGTTGGTTATATGACCGGGGAGCTGTTTTTT.

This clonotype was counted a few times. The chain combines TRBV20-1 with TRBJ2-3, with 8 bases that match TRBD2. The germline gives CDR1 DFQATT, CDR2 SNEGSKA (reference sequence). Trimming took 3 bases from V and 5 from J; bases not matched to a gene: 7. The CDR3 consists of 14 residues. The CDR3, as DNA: TGCAGTGCTAGTGACGGGGGGGCCGTAGATACGCAGTATTTT. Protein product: CSASDGGAVDTQYF.

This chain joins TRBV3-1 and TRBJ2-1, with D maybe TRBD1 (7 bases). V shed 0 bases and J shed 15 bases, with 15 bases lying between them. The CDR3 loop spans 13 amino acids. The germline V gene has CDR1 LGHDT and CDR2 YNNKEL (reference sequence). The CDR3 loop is CASSQDKAGGLFF. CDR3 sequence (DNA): TGTGCCAGCAGCCAAGATAAAGCAGGGGGGTTGTTCTTC.

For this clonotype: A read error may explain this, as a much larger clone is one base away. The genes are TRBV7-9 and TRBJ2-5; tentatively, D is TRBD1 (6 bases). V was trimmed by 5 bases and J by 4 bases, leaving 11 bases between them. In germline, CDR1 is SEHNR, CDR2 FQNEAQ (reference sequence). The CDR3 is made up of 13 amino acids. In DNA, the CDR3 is TGTGCCAGCAGCGTAACCAGGGGAGAGACCCAGTACTTC. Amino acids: CASSVTRGETQYF.

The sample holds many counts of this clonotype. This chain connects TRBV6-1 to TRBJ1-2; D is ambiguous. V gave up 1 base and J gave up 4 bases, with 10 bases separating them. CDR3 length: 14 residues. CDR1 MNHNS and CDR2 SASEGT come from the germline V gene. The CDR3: CASSEGAAIYGYTF. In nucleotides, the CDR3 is TGTGCCAGCAGTGAAGGGGCAGCGATCTATGGCTACACCTTC.